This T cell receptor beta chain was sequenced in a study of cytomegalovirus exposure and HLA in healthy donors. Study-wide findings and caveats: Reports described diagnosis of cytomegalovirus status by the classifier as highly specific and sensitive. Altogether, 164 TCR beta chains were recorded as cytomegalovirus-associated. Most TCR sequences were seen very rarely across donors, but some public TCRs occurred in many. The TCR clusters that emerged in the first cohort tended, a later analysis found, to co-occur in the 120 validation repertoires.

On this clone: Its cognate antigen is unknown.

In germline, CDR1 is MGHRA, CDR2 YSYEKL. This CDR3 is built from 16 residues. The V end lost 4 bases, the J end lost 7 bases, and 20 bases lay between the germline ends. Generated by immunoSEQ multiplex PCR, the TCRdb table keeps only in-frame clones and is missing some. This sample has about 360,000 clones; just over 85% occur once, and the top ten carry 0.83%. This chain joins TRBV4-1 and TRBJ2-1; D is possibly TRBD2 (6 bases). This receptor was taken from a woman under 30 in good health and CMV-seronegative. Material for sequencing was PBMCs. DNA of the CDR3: TGCGCCAGCAGCCTATCTGGCGGGACCAGAAAAAATGAGCAGTTCTTC. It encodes CASSLSGGTRKNEQFF.